This T cell receptor (beta chain) was retrieved from a study of T cells in tuberculosis (dated by TCRdb to about 2018). Looking at the study overall: In the study, CD1B tetramers and high-throughput TCR immunosequencing were combined to characterize T cells specific for the mycobacterial lipid antigen glucose monomycolate (GMM). IGRA-negative adolescents, IGRA-positive adolescents with latent tuberculosis and adults with active tuberculosis, roughly ten per group, were compared in a South African clinical cohort. PBMC from active tuberculosis patients were archived either before standard anti-tuberculosis treatment began or within 7 days of its start. General findings and caveats noted by the study authors: Smaller NN-distances were partly driven by shorter CDR3-alpha lengths in active tuberculosis patients, and statistical significance was not reached for the TCR-beta difference. With the diverse GMM-specific repertoire as input, a classifier achieved around 87% accuracy (AUROC 0.75 to 0.95), whereas GEM motif frequencies as input gave around 70% accuracy. Clinical samples were chosen by availability of cryopreserved specimens, and active tuberculosis cases were adults while controls were adolescents. Smaller mean NN-distances to GMM-specific TCRs were observed in active tuberculosis TCR-alpha repertoires than in IGRA-negative controls, suggesting clonal expansion of GMM-specific TCRs.

In its sample, this clone was seen once. The antigen this receptor binds is unknown. Base qualities are not provided; no much larger clone lies one nucleotide away. Including cysteine and phenylalanine, the CDR3 has 15 amino acids. The only DNA kept is the CDR3, 45 bases in frame from the first base. CDR1 and CDR2 were assigned from the germline V gene as SGDLS and YYNGEE. The germline V end is reduced by 5 bases and the J end by 0 bases; junction bases left unmatched: 2. The sample's time point label, decoded: new active TB diagnosis, blood taken before or within 7 days of starting treatment. Patients with active tuberculosis were defined as newly diagnosed, HIV-seronegative South African adults aged 18 years or older. Active tuberculosis was confirmed by positive sputum smear microscopy and/or positive M. tuberculosis culture. Immunosequencing was performed on unsorted cryopreserved PBMC, with approximately 110,000 T cells per clinical donor covered on average.

The immunoSEQ multiplex PCR assay was used to generate TCR libraries, with TCR-beta and/or TCR-alpha/delta assays applied to each sample. The amplified TCR libraries were sequenced using the Illumina high-throughput platform. The authors processed their data as follows. Clustering and dimensionality reduction relied on pairwise TCRdist distances among GMM-specific receptors from T cells that were either sorted ex vivo or expanded in vitro. The score assigned to each clinical repertoire was mean NN-distance, meaning the average TCRdist to the nearest 10% of tetramer-positive reference sequences. GEM TCR motif frequency was calculated as the fraction of unique TCRs that matched known GEM sequences by V/J usage and CDR3 length. Linear discriminant analysis with leave-one-out cross-validation, implemented in scikit-learn, was used to classify active tuberculosis. As stored in TCRdb, this immuneACCESS dataset retains in-frame rearrangements with V and J assigned. A fraction of the clones does not appear; measured against another copy, unresolved V genes explain less than half of the discrepancy, and the remainder lacks a known reason. From that table come the V and J calls and clone size; the DNA was used to work out D and trimming. Across this sample there are fewer than 35,000 clones, with around 88% seen only once. The top ten hold around 5.5% of the sample.

The sample in question was PBMCs, obtained at tuberculosis diagnosis. This chain is built from TRBV9 and TRBJ2-1; TRBD1 agrees with 10 junctional bases. This TCR came from an adult with tuberculosis. The DNA reads as follows: TGTGCCAGCAGTCGGACAGGGGGCTCCTACAATGAGCAGTTCTTC. Translated, it reads CASSRTGGSYNEQFF. Reference TRBV9 and TRBJ2-1 genes cover what lies past the CDR3, so the full variable domain is DSGVTQTPKHLITATGQRVTLRCSPRSGDLSVYWYQQSLDQGLQFLIQYYNGEERAKGNILERFSAQQFPDLHSELNLSSLELGDSALYFCASSRTGGSYNEQFFGPGTRLTVL.